One sample yielded the 25 T cell receptor beta chains listed below, sequenced in a study of blood T cell repertoires in COVID-19. The protocol was immunoSEQ multiplex PCR, while the TCRdb copy is restricted to in-frame clones and leaves out a portion. This sample has 120,000 or so clones; nearly 90% occur once, and the top ten carry 3.8%. Sequencing was performed on peripheral blood. All receptors derive from a woman aged 55-70 years with COVID-19, enrolled during active disease.

This rearrangement joins TRBV6-5 to TRBJ1-5; 12 bases are shared with TRBD1. The CDR3 contains 16 residues. V lost 4 bases and J lost 11; bases outside the gene matches: 12. Germline loops: CDR1 MNHEY, CDR2 SVGAGI. CDR3 coding DNA: TGTGCCAGCAGTTTCTTACTACCGGGACAGGGGGCCTCCCAGCATTTT. Amino acid sequence: CASSFLLPGQGASQHF.

This rearrangement joins TRBV6-6 to TRBJ1-4, with TRBD1 as a possible D gene (6 bases). There are 16 residues in the CDR3. V dropped 5 bases and J dropped 0 bases, with 13 bases sitting between them. CDR1 is MNHNY, CDR2 SVGAGI, per germline (reference sequence). The CDR3 loop is CASSHGQNPTNEKLFF. As DNA, the CDR3 is TGTGCCAGCAGTCACGGACAGAACCCAACTAATGAAAAACTGTTTTTT.

In its sample, this clone was seen a few times. The CDR3 DNA is TGTGCCAGCAGCTTGCCTCCTTCCGGGACAGGGGATGAGCAGTTCTTC. Amino acids: CASSLPPSGTGDEQFF. The rearrangement uses TRBV5-4 and TRBJ2-1; TRBD1 matches 10 bases. This CDR3 has 16 amino acids. The V gene's germline CDR1 is SGHNT and CDR2 YYREEE (reference sequence). Germline trimming cut 1 base from V and 8 bases from J; bases unmatched to any gene: 9.

This clone was detected only once. The chain has TRBV4-2 and TRBJ2-1, with 7 bases aligning to TRBD2. Per germline, CDR1 LGHNA and CDR2 YNFKEQ. The ends lost 2 bases at V and 0 bases at J; junction bases unmatched: 4. This CDR3 contains 16 residues. The CDR3 sequence: CASSQFGGSSYNEQFF. In DNA, the CDR3 is TGTGCCAGCAGCCAATTCGGGGGGAGCTCCTACAATGAGCAGTTCTTC.

The V call is TRBV18, the J call TRBJ2-7, with 7 bases identical to TRBD2. J was trimmed by 3 bases and V by 5 bases; bases with no gene match: 7. CDR3 length: 14 amino acids. Germline CDR1 reads KGHSH; CDR2 reads LQKENI. The CDR3: CASSSGTTNYEQYF. CDR3 coding DNA: TGTGCCAGCTCATCCGGGACTACCAACTACGAGCAGTACTTC.

This chain uses TRBV27 with TRBJ1-3; TRBD1 is a possible D gene (6 bases). The CDR3 sequence is 14 residues long. Germline values: CDR1 MNHEY, CDR2 SMNVEV (reference sequence). Trimming pared 10 bases from V and 0 bases from J, leaving 13 bases between. CDR3 nucleotide sequence: TGTGCCAACTGGTGGGGGCACTCTGGAAACACCATATATTTT. It yields the protein CANWWGHSGNTIYF.

There are a few counts of this clone. The genes are TRBV4-3 and TRBJ1-2, with 7 bases matching TRBD1. Germline trimming cut 2 bases from V and 8 bases from J; bases unmatched to any gene: 8. The germline V gene has CDR1 LGHNA and CDR2 YSLEER. This CDR3 region has 14 residues. The DNA of the CDR3 is TGCGCCAGCAGCCAATCTCGACAGGGCGGCGGCTACACCTTC. Translating it yields CASSQSRQGGGYTF.

This clone appeared a single time. J is TRBJ2-7 and V is TRBV27, with 7 bases identical to TRBD1. Germline V lookup: CDR1 MNHEY, CDR2 SMNVEV (reference sequence). The length of the CDR3 is 13 residues. V dropped 4 bases and J dropped 2; count of bases not matched to a gene: 2. The CDR3 protein is CASSYGQAYEQYF. For the CDR3, the DNA is TGTGCCAGCAGTTACGGACAGGCCTACGAGCAGTACTTC.

The chain is built from TRBV5-6 and TRBJ1-1; 11 nucleotides line up with TRBD1. The CDR3 extends over 17 amino acids. Germline-derived CDR1 and CDR2 are SGHDT and YYEEEE. With 3 bases clipped from V and 3 bases from J, the junction kept 10 bases outside the gene matches. The CDR3 bases are TGTGCCAGCAGCTCGCGGACAGGGGGCATTGAGGACACTGAAGCTTTCTTT. It translates to CASSSRTGGIEDTEAFF.

This clone was recorded once. The chain uses TRBV10-3 and TRBJ2-5; 7 positions agree with TRBD2. CDR1 and CDR2 (germline): ENHRY, SYGVKD. Trimming cost V 0 bases and J 3 bases; bases outside gene matches: 4. The CDR3 covers 15 residues. CDR3 sequence: CAISESESGEETQYF. For the CDR3, the DNA is TGTGCCATCAGTGAGTCTGAAAGCGGGGAAGAGACCCAGTACTTC.

This chain joins TRBV5-4 and TRBJ2-1; 9 bases agree with TRBD2. This CDR3 is built from 15 residues. Per germline, CDR1 SGHNT and CDR2 YYREEE (reference sequence). The junction had 6 bases not matched to a gene; V was cut back by 0 bases and J by 8 bases. The CDR3 coding sequence is TGTGCCAGCAGCTTGGGTTCTAGCGGGGTCTATGAGCAGTTCTTC. This gives the protein CASSLGSSGVYEQFF. The full variable domain, rest sourced from reference TRBV5-4 and TRBJ2-1, is ETGVTQSPTHLIKTRGQQVTLRCSSQSGHNTVSWYQQALGQGPQFIFQYYREEENGRGNFPPRFSGLQFPNYSSELNVNALELDDSALYLCASSLGSSGVYEQFFGPGTRLTVL.

J is TRBJ1-2 and V is TRBV7-2, with 7 nucleotides matching TRBD1. The CDR3 is made up of 13 amino acids. Germline V gene sequence: CDR1 SGHTA, CDR2 FQGNSA. V was clipped by 4 bases and J by 8 bases; unmatched bases: 7. The CDR3 loop reads CASSSRGGGGYTF. CDR3 DNA: TGTGCCAGCAGCTCCCGAGGGGGCGGGGGCTACACCTTC.

The table lists this clone with a count of one. J is TRBJ1-3 and V is TRBV3-1 (or the pseudogene TRBV3-2); TRBD1 matches 9 bases. V was clipped by 0 bases and J by 2 bases; unmatched bases: 5. Germline CDR1 is LGHDT and CDR2 is YNNKEL (reference sequence). CDR3 length: 17 amino acids. The CDR3 coding sequence is TGTGCCAGCAGCCAAGATCTCGGGACAGGGCCTGGAAACACCATATATTTT. Residues: CASSQDLGTGPGNTIYF.

The chain's CDR3 is CASSLMGTENTGELFF. The DNA for the CDR3 is TGTGCCAGCAGCTTAATGGGGACAGAGAACACCGGGGAGCTGTTTTTT. The V and J genes are TRBV7-6 and TRBJ2-2, with 7 nucleotides matching TRBD1. Looked up from germline, CDR1 is SGHVS and CDR2 is FNYEAQ. V dropped 2 bases and J dropped 1; count of bases not matched to a gene: 4. The CDR3 length is 16 residues.

V is TRBV4-1 and J is TRBJ2-7; D remains unclear. The CDR3 has 14 amino acids. V was shortened by 5 bases and J by 6 bases, with 17 bases between the two germline ends. The V gene's germline CDR1 is MGHRA and CDR2 YSYEKL. The CDR3 nucleotides read TGCGCCAGCAGCAGTGGTAACCTCTACGGCGAGCAGTACTTC. Protein: CASSSGNLYGEQYF.

The V and J genes are TRBV4-2 and TRBJ2-6, with a weak D call TRBD1 (6 bases). Germline assignment: CDR1 LGHNA and CDR2 YNFKEQ. The CDR3 runs 20 residues. The V gene lost 2 bases and the J gene lost 0 bases, with 20 bases spanning the gap. CDR3 in DNA: TGTGCCAGCAGCCAACGGTCGGTGACAGGCGACTCCTCTGGGGCCAACGTCCTGACTTTC. As protein: CASSQRSVTGDSSGANVLTF.

In this sample, this clone turned up once. V gene TRBV27 combines with J gene TRBJ2-7; D perhaps matches TRBD1 (6 bases). The CDR3 sequence is 15 residues long. The germline V gene encodes CDR1 MNHEY and CDR2 SMNVEV (reference sequence). Deletions cut 6 bases from V and 4 bases from J, with 19 bases between. The CDR3 here is CASSPRGSRTYEQYF. The DNA for the CDR3 is TGTGCCAGCAGCCCAAGGGGGTCTAGGACGTACGAGCAGTACTTC.

The rearrangement links TRBV6-2 or TRBV6-3 to TRBJ2-7; 9 bases agree with TRBD1. The germline V gene encodes CDR1 MNHEY and CDR2 SVGEGT. The junction had 3 bases not matched to a gene; V was cut back by 3 bases and J by 3 bases. This CDR3 is built from 14 residues. The CDR3: CASSYSDRGYEQYF. The CDR3 DNA reads as TGTGCCAGCAGTTATTCGGACAGGGGCTACGAGCAGTACTTC.

This clone showed up just a few times. This chain joins TRBV2 and TRBJ2-7; 10 bases match TRBD1. The trim removed 6 bases at V and 3 bases at J, leaving 2 bases unmatched. CDR3 length: 13 residues. CDR1 and CDR2 (germline): SNHLY, FYNNEI. The CDR3 nucleotides read TGTGCCAGCAGCAGGGACAGGGGCTACGAGCAGTACTTC. It yields the protein CASSRDRGYEQYF.

V usage is TRBV5-1 and J usage is TRBJ1-2, with a tentative D call TRBD1 (5 bases). Germline loops: CDR1 SGHRS, CDR2 YFSETQ. Trimming removed 2 bases from V and 6 bases from J, with 17 bases in between. The CDR3 runs 15 residues. CDR3 nucleotides: TGCGCCAGCAGCTTAGGACACGAGGGAGGGGATGGCTACACCTTC. Translated, it gives CASSLGHEGGDGYTF.

The chain recombines TRBV11-2 with TRBJ1-1; no firm D call. This CDR3 region has 13 residues. Trimming removed 1 base from V and 4 bases from J, with 7 bases in between. Germline V gene data show CDR1 as SGHAT and CDR2 as FQNNGV. The CDR3: CASSLVSSTEAFF. The CDR3 DNA reads as TGTGCCAGCAGCTTAGTGTCGAGCACTGAAGCTTTCTTT.

This chain uses TRBV19 with TRBJ2-7, with D possibly matching TRBD2 (7 bases). Germline loops: CDR1 LNHDA, CDR2 SQIVND (reference sequence). V was pared by 3 bases and J by 4 bases, with 19 bases between. The CDR3 extends over 16 amino acids. The CDR3 reads CASSISPGGRIYEQYF. Written as DNA, the CDR3 is TGTGCCAGTAGTATTTCCCCGGGGGGCCGGATATACGAGCAGTACTTC.

The J gene is TRBJ2-7, the V gene TRBV4-1, with 14 bases that match TRBD2. The V and J ends lost 0 bases and 7 bases, in that order; junction bases with no gene match: 2. Germline values: CDR1 MGHRA, CDR2 YSYEKL. The CDR3 spans 15 residues. The CDR3 DNA reads TGCGCCAGCAGCCAAGAAGGGACTAGCGGGGGAGAGCAGTACTTC. This encodes CASSQEGTSGGEQYF.

The chain employs TRBV5-3 and TRBJ1-6, with TRBD1 as a possible D gene (5 bases). TRBV5-3 counts as an open reading frame of uncertain function. This CDR3 comprises 19 residues. Trimming removed 0 bases at V and 4 bases at J, with 20 bases between. This CDR3 reads CARSLDSVGPGLYNSPLHF. The CDR3, as DNA: TGTGCCAGAAGCTTGGACTCGGTTGGACCGGGACTGTATAATTCACCCCTCCACTTT.

This clone was counted between two and nine times. The chain couples TRBV6-6 to TRBJ1-5, with TRBD1 matching 10 bases. Germline V gene lookup returns CDR1 MNHNY and CDR2 SVGAGI (reference sequence). This CDR3 has 16 residues. The trim removed 5 bases at V and 4 bases at J, leaving 8 bases unmatched. CDR3 loop: CASSKTGGAGNQPQHF. CDR3 DNA: TGTGCCAGCAGTAAGACAGGGGGCGCGGGGAATCAGCCCCAGCATTTT.